This T cell receptor (beta chain) is from a study of T cell changes during pregnancy in multiple sclerosis. Assay: immunoSEQ multiplex PCR; the TCRdb copy retains only in-frame clones and omits some. Here the sample spans roughly 110,000 clones, about nine tenths being singletons. J gave up 3 bases and V 7 bases, and 5 bases lay outside the gene matches. CDR1 is SQVTM, CDR2 ANQGSEA, per germline. The CDR3 extends over 14 amino acids. The sequences come from peripheral blood, collected after pregnancy. The sequence was obtained from a female donor with multiple sclerosis, enrolled in a pregnancy study. The V gene is TRBV29-1, the J gene TRBJ2-3; TRBD1 matches at 12 bases. The CDR3 here is CSARDRGLTDTQYF. As DNA, the CDR3 is TGCAGCGCCCGGGACAGGGGGCTAACAGATACGCAGTATTTT.